The source of this T cell receptor (beta chain) is a study of blood T cell repertoires in COVID-19. Study context: The samples span acute and convalescent COVID-19 from the United States, Italy and Spain. The cDNA or gDNA used as material had been derived from T cells, B-cell-depleted T cells, or PBMCs.

Per the original data handling: Using reference gene primer amplification, nucleated cell counts were estimated. Using immunoSEQ multiplex PCR, the repertoire was profiled, and TCRdb retains in-frame clones only, with some absent. The DNA was the basis for D and trimming; V, J and clone size are from that table. The table includes approximately 44,000 clones, about 92% detected once. Per germline, CDR1 LNHDA and CDR2 SQIVND (reference sequence). Trimming removed 9 bases at V and 2 bases at J, with 18 bases between. This CDR3 contains 15 residues. The chain combines TRBV19 with TRBJ2-3; a possible D gene is TRBD2 (7 bases). Sequences were obtained from peripheral blood. The TCR originated in a human donor in a cohort sampled during active COVID-19. CDR3 bases: TGTGCCAGCGGGGAGGGGGGGAGGCTCACAGATACGCAGTATTTT. Amino acids: CASGEGGRLTDTQYF.